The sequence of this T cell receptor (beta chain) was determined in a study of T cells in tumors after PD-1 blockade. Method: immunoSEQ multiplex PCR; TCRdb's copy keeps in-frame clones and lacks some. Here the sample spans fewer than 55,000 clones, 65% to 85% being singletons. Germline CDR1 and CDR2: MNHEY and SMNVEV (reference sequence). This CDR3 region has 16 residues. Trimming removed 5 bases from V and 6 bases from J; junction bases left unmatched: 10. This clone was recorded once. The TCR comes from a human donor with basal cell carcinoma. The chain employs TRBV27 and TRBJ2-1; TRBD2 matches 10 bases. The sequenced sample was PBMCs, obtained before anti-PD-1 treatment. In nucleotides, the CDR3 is TGTGCCAGCAGTCCACTAGCGGGGCATAACTTCAATGAGCAGTTCTTC. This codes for CASSPLAGHNFNEQFF.